A single sample gave rise to the 6 T cell receptor beta chains below, sequenced in a study of blood T cell repertoires in COVID-19. The assay was immunoSEQ multiplex PCR, and TCRdb's table has in-frame clones only and misses some. Here the sample spans 150,000 to 180,000 clones, approximately 85% being singletons. Source material: peripheral blood. The receptors originated from a man in his sixties with COVID-19, enrolled during active disease.

The chain combines TRBV27 with TRBJ2-4, with 7 bases lining up with TRBD1. The CDR3 is 15 amino acids. The trim removed 6 bases at V and 4 bases at J, leaving 9 bases unmatched. Germline CDR1 is MNHEY and CDR2 is SMNVEV (reference sequence). This CDR3 is CASRTGTENKNIQYF. The CDR3, as DNA: TGTGCCAGCAGAACCGGGACAGAGAATAAAAACATTCAGTACTTC.

This clone was recorded once. The CDR3 DNA reads TGTGCCAGCAGCCCCAGGGCCAACTATGGCTACACCTTC. Protein product: CASSPRANYGYTF. V usage is TRBV6-5 and J usage is TRBJ1-2; weak D call: TRBD1 (5 bases). In germline, CDR1 is MNHEY, CDR2 SVGAGI. The germline V and J ends were trimmed by 6 bases and 2 bases, with 10 bases remaining between them. The CDR3 spans 13 residues.

The V and J genes are TRBV18 and TRBJ1-5; D not certain. Germline CDR1 is KGHSH and CDR2 is LQKENI. CDR3 length: 15 amino acids. V lost 0 bases to trimming and J lost 1 base, with 7 bases between them. The CDR3: CASSPPPRSNQPQHF. The CDR3 DNA sequence: TGTGCCAGCTCACCACCTCCCAGGAGCAATCAGCCCCAGCATTTT. The whole variable domain, remainder taken from reference TRBV18 and TRBJ1-5, is NAGVMQNPRHLVRRRGQEARLRCSPMKGHSHVYWYRQLPEEGLKFMVYLQKENIIDESGMPKERFSAEFPKEGPSILRIQQVVRGDSAAYFCASSPPPRSNQPQHFGDGTRLSIL.

The genes are TRBV7-3 and TRBJ2-3, with D possibly matching TRBD1 (6 bases). The CDR3 totals 13 residues. Trimming stripped 5 bases from V and 4 bases from J, with 10 bases between. The germline V gene has CDR1 SGHTA and CDR2 FQGTGA. The CDR3 loop is CASSGGLADTQYF. CDR3 coding DNA: TGTGCCAGCAGCGGGGGCCTGGCAGATACGCAGTATTTT. The full variable domain, rest sourced from reference TRBV7-3 and TRBJ2-3, is GAGVSQTPSNKVTEKGKYVELRCDPISGHTALYWYRQSLGQGPEFLIYFQGTGAADDSGLPNDRFFAVRPEGSVSTLKIQRTERGDSAVYLCASSGGLADTQYFGPGTRLTVL.

The chain combines TRBV6-6 with TRBJ1-2; 9 bases line up with TRBD1. The germline gives CDR1 MNHNY, CDR2 SVGAGI (reference sequence). Germline trimming cut 3 bases from V and 2 bases from J; bases unmatched to any gene: 7. The CDR3 consists of 16 residues. The CDR3 protein is CASSYMNGQGNYGYTF. DNA for the CDR3: TGTGCCAGCAGTTATATGAATGGACAGGGGAACTATGGCTACACCTTC.

The chain recombines TRBV7-2 with TRBJ1-3, with TRBD1 matching over 8 bases. The CDR3 is 16 amino acids. Germline-derived CDR1 and CDR2 are SGHTA and FQGNSA. After removal of 4 bases from V and 5 bases from J, the junction contained 10 bases not matched to a gene. The CDR3 region is CASSSNQGQDRNTIYF. The CDR3 nucleotides are TGTGCCAGCAGCTCAAACCAGGGACAGGATCGAAACACCATATATTTT.